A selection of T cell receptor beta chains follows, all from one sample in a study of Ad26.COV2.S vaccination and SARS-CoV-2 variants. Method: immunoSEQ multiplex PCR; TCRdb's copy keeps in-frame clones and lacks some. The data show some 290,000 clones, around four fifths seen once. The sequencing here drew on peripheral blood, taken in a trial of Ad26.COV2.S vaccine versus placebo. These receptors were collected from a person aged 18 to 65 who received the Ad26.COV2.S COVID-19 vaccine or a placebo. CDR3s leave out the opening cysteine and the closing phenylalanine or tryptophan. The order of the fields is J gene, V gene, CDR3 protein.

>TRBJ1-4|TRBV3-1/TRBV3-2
ASSQVWTGEKLF
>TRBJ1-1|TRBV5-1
ASSRDTPIEAF
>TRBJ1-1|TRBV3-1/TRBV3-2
ASSQGTDITEAF
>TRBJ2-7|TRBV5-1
ASSLAGGQDLENYEQY
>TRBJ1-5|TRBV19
ASWDGANQPQH
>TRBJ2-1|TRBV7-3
ASSPPQSNEQF
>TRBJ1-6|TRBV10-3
ATYTGTENSPLH
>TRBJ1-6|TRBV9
ASSPADRVPLH
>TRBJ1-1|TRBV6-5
ASSSPGGTEAF
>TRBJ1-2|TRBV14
ASSRISGQGFGYGYT
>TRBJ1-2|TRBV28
ASSTGDYGYT
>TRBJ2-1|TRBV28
ASSPSLSSYNEQF
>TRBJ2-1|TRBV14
ASSRYRGNSYNEQF
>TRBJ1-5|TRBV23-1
ASSQPRLPSGVEQAPQH
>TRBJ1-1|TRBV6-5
ASSSVVGYTEAF
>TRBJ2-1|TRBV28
ASSYTPLKMNEQF
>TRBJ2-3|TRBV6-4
ASSDRGQSDTQY
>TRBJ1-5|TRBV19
ASSRQVDQPQH
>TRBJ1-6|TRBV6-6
ASGKEGQFYNSPLH
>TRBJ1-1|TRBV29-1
SVEFGGAF
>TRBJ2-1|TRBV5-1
ASSPRTSGVDNEQF
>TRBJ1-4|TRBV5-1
ASRTVGTGVEKLF
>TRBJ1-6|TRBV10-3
AISESKPGYSPLH
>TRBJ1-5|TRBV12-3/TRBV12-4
ASSTATQPQH
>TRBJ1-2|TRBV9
ASSVDQGIYGYT
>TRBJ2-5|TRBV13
ASSLGPIPGQGGGTQY
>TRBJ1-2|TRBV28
ASSSSGGLYGYT
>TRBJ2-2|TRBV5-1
ASSLSAGGDTGELF
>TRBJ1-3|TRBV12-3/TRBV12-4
ASSLRGGDTIY
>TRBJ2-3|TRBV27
ASRRLAGGTDTQY
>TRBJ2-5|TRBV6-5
ASSRQSLQETQY
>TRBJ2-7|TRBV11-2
ASSGERLHQY
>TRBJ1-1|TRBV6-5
ASSYPPEGTEAF
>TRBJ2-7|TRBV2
ASRKDRGGSYEQY
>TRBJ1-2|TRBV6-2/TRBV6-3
ASSYFRTASYGYT
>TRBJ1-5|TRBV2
ASSEQQAAPQH
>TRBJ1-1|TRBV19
ASSIGTLGGTEAF
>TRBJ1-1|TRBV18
ASSPNRDTEAF
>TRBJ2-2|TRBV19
ATSGTGNTGELF
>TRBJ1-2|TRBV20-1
SGGRTYGYT
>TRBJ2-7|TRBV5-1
ASSLGPIRDYLYEQY
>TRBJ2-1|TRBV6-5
ASIARDRGYNEQF
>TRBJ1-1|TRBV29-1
SADRGLTEAF
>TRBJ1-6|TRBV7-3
ASSLTSHPDSPLH
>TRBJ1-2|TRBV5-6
ASSGTDWDYGYT
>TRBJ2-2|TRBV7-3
ASSLDFGGTGELF
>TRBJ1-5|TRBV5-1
ASSPRGNQPQH
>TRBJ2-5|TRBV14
ASSQRGAFQETQY
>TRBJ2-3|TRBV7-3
ASSPLAGGPDTQY
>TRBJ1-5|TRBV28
ASRQRVSNQPQH
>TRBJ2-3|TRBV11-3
ASSLEMVGGRMDTQY
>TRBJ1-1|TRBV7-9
ASSLGSAMNTEAF
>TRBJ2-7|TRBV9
ASSEAGFSYEQY
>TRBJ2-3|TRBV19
ASSPGARTDTQY
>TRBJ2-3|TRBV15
ATSRNLDTQY
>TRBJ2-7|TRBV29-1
SVEAPRTDFMSSEQY
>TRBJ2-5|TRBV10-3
AISGGQPLQETQY
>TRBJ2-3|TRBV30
AWSHIAGGPDTQY
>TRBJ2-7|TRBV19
ASKRQGDHEQY
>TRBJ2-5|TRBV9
ASSVGGGPNQETQY